These 22 T cell receptor beta chains share one sample of origin, sequenced in a study of T cell repertoires in cytomegalovirus infection. TCRdb used MiXCR to reprocess the reads, holding one entry per CDR3 protein. The sample lists tens of thousands of distinct CDR3 sequences; approximately 22% were seen once. Which antigens these TCRs recognize remains unknown. Sequenced material: PBMCs, sequenced either directly or after in vitro stimulation (not recorded which). Receptors were obtained from a human donor in good health (CMV status not recorded). Some clones in this sample may be carry-over from other donors' samples.

This clonotype was found a few times. The chain couples TRBV7-2 to TRBJ2-1; TRBD2 aligns across 9 bases. Trimming removed 1 base from V and 5 bases from J; junction bases left unmatched: 9. Germline V gene data show CDR1 as SGHTA and CDR2 as FQGNSA. This CDR3 comprises 17 residues. The DNA of the CDR3 is TGTGCCAGCAGCTTAGGACGCGTGGCTAGCGGGGACAATGAGCAGTTCTTC. Translating gives CASSLGRVASGDNEQFF.

This clonotype has only a few counts. The V gene is TRBV24-1, the J gene TRBJ2-5; D unclear. This CDR3 is built from 13 residues. V was pared by 6 bases and J by 5 bases, with 12 bases between. The germline gives CDR1 KGHDR, CDR2 SFDVKD. CDR3 residues: CATSTSHLETQYF. For the CDR3, the DNA is TGTGCCACCAGTACTTCGCACCTTGAGACCCAGTACTTC.

The chain employs TRBV2 and TRBJ2-1; 9 nucleotides agree with TRBD2. J gave up 3 bases and V 6 bases, and 6 bases lay outside the gene matches. CDR1 SNHLY and CDR2 FYNNEI come from the germline V gene. The length of the CDR3 is 15 residues. The CDR3 spells CASRISGSLYNEQFF. CDR3 in DNA: TGTGCCAGCAGGATTAGCGGGAGTCTCTACAATGAGCAGTTCTTC. Variable domain in full (rest from reference TRBV2 and TRBJ2-1): EPEVTQTPSHQVTQMGQEVILRCVPISNHLYFYWYRQILGQKVEFLVSFYNNEISEKSEIFDDQFSVERPDGSNFTLKIRSTKLEDSAMYFCASRISGSLYNEQFFGPGTRLTVL.

This rearrangement joins TRBV7-3 to TRBJ2-7; 8 positions agree with TRBD1. V was pared by 5 bases and J by 6 bases, with 9 bases of the junction left unmatched. The CDR3 is 14 residues long. Germline CDR1 is SGHTA and CDR2 is FQGTGA. CDR3 residues: CASSQRQGSREQYF. For the CDR3, the DNA is TGTGCCAGCAGCCAGAGACAGGGGTCCCGCGAGCAGTACTTC.

This clonotype turned up a few times. Its ends do not fully match the called genes, so a read error is possible. This chain uses TRBV28 with TRBJ2-1; D call uncertain. The CDR3 is 11 amino acids. Germline CDR1 is MDHEN and CDR2 is SYDVKM. Here the CDR3 DNA reads TGTGCCAGCAGTTCCTCCAATGAGCAGTTCTTC. Translating it yields CASSSSNEQFF.

In this sample, this clonotype turned up many times. The chain is built from TRBV11-2 and TRBJ2-1; 12 bases map to TRBD2. Germline-derived CDR1 and CDR2 are SGHAT and FQNNGV. The length of the CDR3 is 15 residues. Trimming removed 7 bases from V and 9 bases from J; junction bases left unmatched: 10. The CDR3 loop reads CASIRSSGRVGEQFF. CDR3 nucleotides: TGTGCCAGCATTAGGTCTAGCGGGAGGGTCGGTGAGCAGTTCTTC.

This clonotype was seen ten or more times. This rearrangement joins TRBV7-2 to TRBJ1-4; no clear D gene. This CDR3 region has 14 residues. V was trimmed by 5 bases and J by 5 bases, leaving 12 bases between them. The germline CDR1 and CDR2 sequences are SGHTA and FQGNSA. CDR3 DNA sequence: TGTGCCAGCAGCCCCGCGAGGGAGAATGAAAAACTGTTTTTT. Amino acids: CASSPARENEKLFF.

The J gene is TRBJ2-7, the V gene TRBV20-1, with 13 bases aligning to TRBD2. The junction had 14 bases not matched to a gene; V was cut back by 8 bases and J by 4 bases. Germline assignment: CDR1 DFQATT and CDR2 SNEGSKA (reference sequence). The CDR3 length is 16 residues. CDR3 loop: CSTRRTSGSFRYEQYF. The CDR3 DNA sequence: TGCAGTACACGCAGGACTAGCGGGAGTTTTCGGTACGAGCAGTACTTC.

This clonotype was counted between two and nine times. V gene TRBV20-1 combines with J gene TRBJ2-2; 10 positions agree with TRBD1. The germline CDR1 and CDR2 sequences are DFQATT and SNEGSKA (reference sequence). The CDR3 covers 15 residues. V lost 3 bases to trimming and J lost 4 bases; unmatched junction nucleotides: 5. The CDR3 loop is CSASLTGGITGELFF. The CDR3 nucleotides read TGCAGTGCTAGCCTGACAGGGGGCATCACCGGGGAGCTGTTTTTT.

The chain links TRBV7-8 to TRBJ1-2; a weak D match, TRBD1 (6 bases). The CDR3 consists of 20 residues. V lost 2 bases, J lost 5 bases, and 30 bases lay in between. Germline V gene sequence: CDR1 SGHVS, CDR2 FQNEAQ. CDR3 sequence (DNA): TGTGCCAGCAGCTTATTCTCGGGGGGGGGCGCTGGGGGGGAGTTATATGGCTACACCTTC. Amino acid sequence: CASSLFSGGGAGGELYGYTF.

This clonotype came up a few times. The chain's CDR3 is CASSQGSNTGELFF. The CDR3 region has the DNA TGTGCCAGCAGCCAGGGATCGAACACCGGGGAGCTGTTTTTT. The genes are TRBV25-1 and TRBJ2-2, with D possibly being TRBD1 (5 bases). CDR1 and CDR2 (germline): MGHDK, SYGVNS. CDR3 length: 14 amino acids. Trimming pared 6 bases from V and 0 bases from J, leaving 8 bases between.

This clonotype appeared a few times. J is TRBJ2-1 and V is TRBV20-1; D gene unclear. This CDR3 comprises 13 residues. Germline values: CDR1 DFQATT, CDR2 SNEGSKA (reference sequence). Trimming removed 2 bases from V and 9 bases from J, with 14 bases in between. The CDR3: CSARSTALSEQFF. CDR3 nucleotides: TGCAGTGCTAGATCCACGGCTCTCAGTGAGCAGTTCTTC.

This clonotype was detected only a few times. A junction end diverges from the germline sequence, so it may reflect a read error. CDR3 in amino acids: CASSLVPGEKVF. CDR3 nucleotide sequence: TGCGCCAGCAGCTTGGTCCCCGGGGAGAAGGTCTTT. The J gene is TRBJ1-1, the V gene TRBV5-1, with D unclear. Germline values: CDR1 SGHRS, CDR2 YFSETQ. There are 12 residues in the CDR3.

The V and J genes are TRBV6-5 and TRBJ2-6; no definite D call. The CDR3 loop spans 15 amino acids. V was trimmed by 9 bases and J by 4 bases, leaving 16 bases between them. Germline CDR1 is MNHEY and CDR2 is SVGAGI. The CDR3 DNA follows: TGTGCCAGGGAGCGTGAACCCAGGGGGGCCAACGTCCTGACTTTC. It yields the protein CAREREPRGANVLTF.

This clonotype has a handful of counts. This sequence joins TRBV3-1 and TRBJ2-1; possibly TRBD1 for D (5 bases). Germline CDR1 is LGHDT and CDR2 is YNNKEL (reference sequence). The germline V and J ends were trimmed by 3 bases and 9 bases, with 9 bases remaining between them. The CDR3 has 12 amino acids. CDR3 DNA: TGTGCCAGCAGCCATGGGGCTCTTGAGCAGTTCTTC. Amino acid sequence: CASSHGALEQFF.

The rearrangement links TRBV10-2 to TRBJ2-1, with 9 nucleotides matching TRBD2. V was pared by 3 bases and J by 4 bases, with 4 bases of the junction left unmatched. The CDR3 has 15 amino acids. In germline, CDR1 is WSHSY, CDR2 SAAADI. The CDR3 protein is CASSDSGSLYNEQFF. CDR3 bases: TGCGCCAGCAGTGATAGCGGGAGCTTATACAATGAGCAGTTCTTC.

This sequence joins TRBV12-3 or TRBV12-4 and TRBJ1-2, with unresolved D. The CDR3 runs to 13 residues. V dropped 3 bases and J dropped 4 bases, with 9 bases sitting between them. For the CDR3, the DNA is TGTGCCAGCAGTTTGGGCACCACCTATGGCTACACCTTC. Amino acids: CASSLGTTYGYTF.

The rearrangement uses TRBV2 and TRBJ2-1; 7 nucleotides match TRBD2. Trimming cost V 6 bases and J 0 bases; bases outside gene matches: 8. The germline gives CDR1 SNHLY, CDR2 FYNNEI. The CDR3 totals 16 residues. CDR3 protein: CASRGRERSSYNEQFF. In nucleotides, the CDR3 is TGTGCCAGCAGAGGGCGGGAGAGGAGCTCCTACAATGAGCAGTTCTTC.

The CDR3: CASSSGAGLGEQFF. The CDR3 DNA sequence: TGCGCCAGCAGCTCGGGGGCGGGTTTGGGTGAGCAGTTCTTC. The chain couples TRBV4-3 to TRBJ2-1; D is perhaps TRBD1 or TRBD2 (6 bases each). CDR1 and CDR2 (germline): LGHNA, YSLEER. This CDR3 comprises 14 residues. V gave up 5 bases and J gave up 9 bases, with 17 bases separating them.

This clonotype was observed at least ten times. V and J are TRBV9 and TRBJ1-6, with 10 bases lining up with TRBD1. The CDR3 covers 15 residues. The V segment lost 0 bases and the J segment 6 bases; nucleotides outside the gene matches: 0. From germline, CDR1 is SGDLS and CDR2 YYNGEE. The CDR3 DNA follows: TGTGCCAGCAGCGTAGGGACAGGGGGTAATTCACCCCTCCACTTT. Amino acids: CASSVGTGGNSPLHF.

This clonotype was picked up a small number of times. The V and J genes are TRBV4-1 and TRBJ2-1, with a weak D call TRBD1 (8 bases). Germline loops: CDR1 MGHRA, CDR2 YSYEKL. This CDR3 contains 14 residues. Trimming shortened V by 2 bases and J by 6 bases, and 11 bases separated the two germline ends. In DNA, the CDR3 is TGCGCCAGCAGCCAATACAGGGGGGGCAATGAGCAGTTCTTC. Translation gives CASSQYRGGNEQFF.

The V and J genes are TRBV7-8 and TRBJ2-1, with D tentatively TRBD2 (6 bases). Germline V CDR1 and CDR2: SGHVS, FQNEAQ. The CDR3 loop spans 14 amino acids. Trimming stripped 6 bases from V and 0 bases from J, with 9 bases between. CDR3 amino acids: CASRGLNSYNEQFF. In DNA form, the CDR3 reads TGTGCCAGCAGGGGACTGAACTCCTACAATGAGCAGTTCTTC.